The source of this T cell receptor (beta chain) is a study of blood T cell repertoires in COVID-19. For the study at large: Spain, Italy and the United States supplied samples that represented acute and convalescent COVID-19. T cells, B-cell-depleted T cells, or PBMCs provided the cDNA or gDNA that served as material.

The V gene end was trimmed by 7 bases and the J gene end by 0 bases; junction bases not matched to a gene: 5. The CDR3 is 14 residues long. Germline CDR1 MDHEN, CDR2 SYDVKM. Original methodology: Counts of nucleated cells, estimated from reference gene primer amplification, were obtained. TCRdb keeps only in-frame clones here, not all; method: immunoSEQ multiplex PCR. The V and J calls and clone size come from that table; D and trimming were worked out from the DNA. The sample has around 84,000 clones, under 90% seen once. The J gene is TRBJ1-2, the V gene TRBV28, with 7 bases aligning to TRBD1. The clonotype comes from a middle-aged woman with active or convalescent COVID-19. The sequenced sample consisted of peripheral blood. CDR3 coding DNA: TGTGCCAGCACCCGCACAGGGGCTAACTATGGCTACACCTTC. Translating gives CASTRTGANYGYTF.